These T cell receptor beta chains were read from a single sample in a study of T cell responses to AZD1222 COVID-19 vaccine. Some clones are missing from TCRdb's copy, which holds only in-frame ones; the method was immunoSEQ multiplex PCR. The sample yields roughly 120,000 clones, 87% seen once. The specimen was peripheral blood, collected on day 0 of AZD1222 vaccination. Receptors originate from an adult in good health. CDR3s include the opening cysteine and the closing phenylalanine or tryptophan. The D gene is left open where the match is weak. Clone size is shown for a subset of rows, as once, few, many or a class of expanded clone.

v_call: TRBV3-1/TRBV3-2
j_call: TRBJ2-2
d_call: .
clone_size: .
cdr3_aa: CASSPGEGGGTGELFF
cdr3_nt: TGTGCCAGCAGCCCAGGGGAGGGGGGAGGCACCGGGGAGCTGTTTTTT

v_call: TRBV14
j_call: TRBJ1-2
d_call: .
clone_size: .
cdr3_aa: CASSQGRGDGYTF
cdr3_nt: TGTGCCAGCAGCCAGGGGCGAGGGGATGGCTACACCTTC

v_call: TRBV7-9
j_call: TRBJ1-6
d_call: TRBD1
clone_size: .
cdr3_aa: CASSPGQGGSPLHF
cdr3_nt: TGTGCCAGCAGTCCGGGACAGGGTGGTTCACCCCTCCACTTT

v_call: TRBV7-8
j_call: TRBJ1-4
d_call: .
clone_size: .
cdr3_aa: CASSPRDTSHEKLFF
cdr3_nt: TGTGCCAGCAGCCCCCGGGACACCTCGCATGAAAAACTGTTTTTT

v_call: TRBV12-3/TRBV12-4
j_call: TRBJ2-7
d_call: TRBD2
clone_size: .
cdr3_aa: CASSIAGVHEQYF
cdr3_nt: TGTGCCAGCAGCATAGCGGGTGTACACGAGCAGTACTTC

v_call: TRBV5-1
j_call: TRBJ2-3
d_call: .
clone_size: .
cdr3_aa: CASSWGPEAATSTDTQYF
cdr3_nt: TGCGCCAGCAGCTGGGGGCCGGAAGCGGCCACTAGCACAGATACGCAGTATTTT

v_call: TRBV5-4
j_call: TRBJ1-2
d_call: .
clone_size: .
cdr3_aa: CASSGWGAYGYTF
cdr3_nt: TGTGCCAGCAGCGGCTGGGGGGCCTATGGCTACACCTTC

v_call: TRBV5-5
j_call: TRBJ1-6
d_call: .
clone_size: .
cdr3_aa: CASSGGNSPLHF
cdr3_nt: TGTGCCAGCAGCGGCGGTAATTCACCCCTCCACTTT

v_call: TRBV28
j_call: TRBJ1-1
d_call: .
clone_size: .
cdr3_aa: CASRWRGAGTEAFF
cdr3_nt: TGTGCCAGCAGGTGGAGGGGGGCCGGCACTGAAGCTTTCTTT

v_call: TRBV24-1
j_call: TRBJ1-1
d_call: .
clone_size: .
cdr3_aa: CATSDLTGWYTEAFF
cdr3_nt: TGTGCCACCAGTGATTTAACAGGGTGGTACACTGAAGCTTTCTTT

v_call: TRBV2
j_call: TRBJ2-5
d_call: .
clone_size: .
cdr3_aa: CASRLVGHQETQYF
cdr3_nt: TGTGCCAGCCGCCTGGTTGGGCACCAAGAGACCCAGTACTTC

v_call: TRBV20-1
j_call: TRBJ1-2
d_call: .
clone_size: .
cdr3_aa: CSARDSYGYTF
cdr3_nt: TGCAGTGCTAGAGATAGCTATGGCTACACCTTC

v_call: TRBV14
j_call: TRBJ1-6
d_call: .
clone_size: .
cdr3_aa: CASSMTSSYNSPLHF
cdr3_nt: TGTGCCAGCAGCATGACCAGCTCCTATAATTCACCCCTCCACTTT

v_call: TRBV2
j_call: TRBJ2-7
d_call: .
clone_size: .
cdr3_aa: CASSLGMYEQYF
cdr3_nt: TGTGCCAGCAGTCTGGGTATGTACGAGCAGTACTTC

v_call: TRBV27
j_call: TRBJ2-4
d_call: TRBD2
clone_size: .
cdr3_aa: CASSTSSGGGKNIQYF
cdr3_nt: TGTGCCAGCAGTACCTCTAGCGGGGGAGGGAAAAACATTCAGTACTTC

v_call: TRBV10-2
j_call: TRBJ2-5
d_call: TRBD2
clone_size: .
cdr3_aa: CATETSGLETQYF
cdr3_nt: TGCGCCACCGAGACTAGCGGGTTGGAGACCCAGTACTTC

v_call: TRBV3-1/TRBV3-2
j_call: TRBJ2-7
d_call: .
clone_size: .
cdr3_aa: CASSQDSKGLLTSYEQYF
cdr3_nt: TGTGCCAGCAGCCAAGATTCAAAAGGGTTGCTCACTTCCTACGAGCAGTACTTC

v_call: TRBV12-5
j_call: TRBJ1-1
d_call: TRBD1
clone_size: .
cdr3_aa: CASGRTGGWNTEAFF
cdr3_nt: TGTGCTAGTGGTCGGACAGGGGGGTGGAACACTGAAGCTTTCTTT

v_call: TRBV4-2
j_call: TRBJ2-1
d_call: TRBD2
clone_size: .
cdr3_aa: CASSQALRTSFPSYNEQFF
cdr3_nt: TGTGCCAGCAGCCAAGCCCTCAGGACTAGCTTCCCCTCCTACAATGAGCAGTTCTTC

v_call: TRBV19
j_call: TRBJ2-1
d_call: .
clone_size: .
cdr3_aa: CASGLGNYNEQFF
cdr3_nt: TGTGCCAGCGGCCTCGGCAATTACAATGAGCAGTTCTTC

v_call: TRBV3-1/TRBV3-2
j_call: TRBJ1-2
d_call: .
clone_size: few
cdr3_aa: CASSLRGDYGYTF
cdr3_nt: TGTGCCAGCAGCCTCAGGGGTGACTATGGCTACACCTTC

v_call: TRBV27
j_call: TRBJ1-6
d_call: .
clone_size: .
cdr3_aa: CASSLFQGNSPLHF
cdr3_nt: TGTGCCAGCAGCTTATTCCAGGGGAATTCACCCCTCCACTTT

v_call: TRBV2
j_call: TRBJ2-3
d_call: .
clone_size: once
cdr3_aa: CASPSRGRDTQYF
cdr3_nt: TGTGCCAGCCCCTCGAGGGGGAGGGATACGCAGTATTTT

v_call: TRBV2
j_call: TRBJ1-3
d_call: TRBD1
clone_size: .
cdr3_aa: CASSDRGPGNTIYF
cdr3_nt: TGTGCCAGCAGTGACAGGGGGCCTGGAAACACCATATATTTT

v_call: TRBV6-5
j_call: TRBJ1-5
d_call: .
clone_size: .
cdr3_aa: CASKLVEGTNQPQHF
cdr3_nt: TGTGCCAGCAAGTTAGTCGAGGGGACAAATCAGCCCCAGCATTTT

v_call: TRBV14
j_call: TRBJ1-5
d_call: .
clone_size: .
cdr3_aa: CASSQQSNQPQHF
cdr3_nt: TGTGCCAGCAGCCAGCAGTCGAATCAGCCCCAGCATTTT

v_call: TRBV4-3
j_call: TRBJ1-1
d_call: .
clone_size: .
cdr3_aa: CASSQRPRDEAFF
cdr3_nt: TGCGCCAGCAGCCAACGTCCCAGGGATGAAGCTTTCTTT

v_call: TRBV7-9
j_call: TRBJ2-2
d_call: .
clone_size: few
cdr3_aa: CATQIVANTGELFF
cdr3_nt: TGTGCCACCCAAATTGTCGCGAACACCGGGGAGCTGTTTTTT

v_call: TRBV15
j_call: TRBJ2-2
d_call: .
clone_size: .
cdr3_aa: CATSRAGGANTGELFF
cdr3_nt: TGTGCCACCAGCAGAGCGGGGGGCGCGAACACCGGGGAGCTGTTTTTT

v_call: TRBV4-3
j_call: TRBJ2-5
d_call: TRBD1
clone_size: .
cdr3_aa: CASSQDGQGQETQYF
cdr3_nt: TGCGCCAGCAGCCAAGATGGACAGGGGCAAGAGACCCAGTACTTC

v_call: TRBV19
j_call: TRBJ1-5
d_call: .
clone_size: .
cdr3_aa: CASSIGHGSNQPQHF
cdr3_nt: TGTGCCAGTAGTATTGGGCACGGTAGCAATCAGCCCCAGCATTTT

v_call: TRBV3-1/TRBV3-2
j_call: TRBJ1-1
d_call: .
clone_size: .
cdr3_aa: CASSQGGWRGAFF
cdr3_nt: TGTGCCAGCAGCCAAGGGGGTTGGAGAGGAGCTTTCTTT

v_call: TRBV28
j_call: TRBJ1-1
d_call: TRBD1
clone_size: .
cdr3_aa: CASSYWDSVFPEAFF
cdr3_nt: TGTGCCAGCAGTTATTGGGACAGCGTTTTCCCTGAAGCTTTCTTT

v_call: TRBV7-6
j_call: TRBJ2-7
d_call: .
clone_size: .
cdr3_aa: CASSSLLDTRVIYEQYF
cdr3_nt: TGTGCCAGCAGCTCATTACTGGACACCCGGGTTATCTACGAGCAGTACTTC

v_call: TRBV11-3
j_call: TRBJ1-4
d_call: .
clone_size: .
cdr3_aa: CASSETGDEKLFF
cdr3_nt: TGTGCCAGCAGCGAGACCGGAGATGAAAAACTGTTTTTT

v_call: TRBV5-1
j_call: TRBJ2-7
d_call: .
clone_size: .
cdr3_aa: CASSFGVGGYEQYF
cdr3_nt: TGCGCCAGCAGCTTTGGTGTAGGTGGTTACGAGCAGTACTTC

v_call: TRBV6-2/TRBV6-3
j_call: TRBJ2-1
d_call: TRBD2
clone_size: .
cdr3_aa: CASSYSGRGEQFF
cdr3_nt: TGTGCCAGCAGTTACTCCGGGAGGGGTGAGCAGTTCTTC

v_call: TRBV3-1/TRBV3-2
j_call: TRBJ1-1
d_call: .
clone_size: .
cdr3_aa: CASSQDLGTSEAFF
cdr3_nt: TGTGCCAGCAGCCAAGATCTCGGGACAAGTGAAGCTTTCTTT

v_call: TRBV7-8
j_call: TRBJ1-1
d_call: .
clone_size: .
cdr3_aa: CASSGRLPKTEAFF
cdr3_nt: TGTGCCAGCAGCGGCCGGCTCCCGAAGACTGAAGCTTTCTTT

v_call: TRBV29-1
j_call: TRBJ1-1
d_call: .
clone_size: .
cdr3_aa: CSVEDPTGINTEAFF
cdr3_nt: TGCAGCGTTGAAGATCCCACAGGGATTAACACTGAAGCTTTCTTT

v_call: TRBV27
j_call: TRBJ2-7
d_call: TRBD1
clone_size: .
cdr3_aa: CASTAEKTGTYEQYF
cdr3_nt: TGTGCCAGCACCGCCGAGAAGACAGGGACCTACGAGCAGTACTTC

v_call: TRBV18
j_call: TRBJ2-5
d_call: TRBD1
clone_size: .
cdr3_aa: CASSLTGAQETQYF
cdr3_nt: TGTGCCAGCTCACTGACAGGGGCCCAAGAGACCCAGTACTTC

v_call: TRBV6-6
j_call: TRBJ1-5
d_call: .
clone_size: .
cdr3_aa: CASSYSSDGVNQPQHF
cdr3_nt: TGTGCCAGCAGTTACTCCTCCGACGGAGTGAATCAGCCCCAGCATTTT

v_call: TRBV13
j_call: TRBJ1-2
d_call: .
clone_size: .
cdr3_aa: CASSFSGRSYGYTF
cdr3_nt: TGTGCCAGCAGCTTTAGTGGCAGGAGCTATGGCTACACCTTC

v_call: TRBV29-1
j_call: TRBJ1-6
d_call: .
clone_size: few
cdr3_aa: CSVTLGAGNSPLHF
cdr3_nt: TGCAGCGTGACTTTGGGGGCGGGAAATTCACCCCTCCACTTT

v_call: TRBV6-2/TRBV6-3
j_call: TRBJ2-7
d_call: .
clone_size: .
cdr3_aa: CASSYSGPSYEQYF
cdr3_nt: TGTGCCAGCAGTTACTCAGGGCCATCCTACGAGCAGTACTTC

v_call: TRBV27
j_call: TRBJ2-4
d_call: .
clone_size: .
cdr3_aa: CASSSPRSPAKNIQYF
cdr3_nt: TGTGCCAGCAGCTCGCCGCGGAGCCCGGCCAAAAACATTCAGTACTTC

v_call: TRBV2
j_call: TRBJ1-5
d_call: .
clone_size: few
cdr3_aa: CASRGDSNQPQHF
cdr3_nt: TGTGCCAGCAGAGGCGACAGCAATCAGCCCCAGCATTTT

v_call: TRBV6-2/TRBV6-3
j_call: TRBJ2-2
d_call: TRBD1
clone_size: .
cdr3_aa: CASSPSLARDRGTGELFF
cdr3_nt: TGTGCCAGCAGTCCAAGCCTTGCCCGGGACAGGGGTACCGGGGAGCTGTTTTTT

v_call: TRBV7-9
j_call: TRBJ1-5
d_call: .
clone_size: once
cdr3_aa: CASSSGPGGAGNQPQHF
cdr3_nt: TGTGCCAGCAGCTCGGGCCCGGGGGGGGCGGGCAATCAGCCCCAGCATTTT

v_call: TRBV4-2
j_call: TRBJ2-1
d_call: .
clone_size: .
cdr3_aa: CASSQVRGSGGMLNEQFF
cdr3_nt: TGTGCCAGCAGCCAAGTCAGGGGATCGGGGGGTATGCTCAATGAGCAGTTCTTC

v_call: TRBV2
j_call: TRBJ2-5
d_call: .
clone_size: once
cdr3_aa: CASRLDAETQYF
cdr3_nt: TGTGCCAGTCGACTAGACGCAGAGACCCAGTACTTC

v_call: TRBV5-4
j_call: TRBJ2-7
d_call: .
clone_size: .
cdr3_aa: CASSPNPMGGYEQYF
cdr3_nt: TGTGCCAGCAGCCCCAACCCTATGGGGGGCTACGAGCAGTACTTC

v_call: TRBV29-1
j_call: TRBJ1-1
d_call: TRBD1
clone_size: .
cdr3_aa: CSVDLDREFTEAFF
cdr3_nt: TGCAGCGTTGATCTCGACAGGGAATTCACTGAAGCTTTCTTT